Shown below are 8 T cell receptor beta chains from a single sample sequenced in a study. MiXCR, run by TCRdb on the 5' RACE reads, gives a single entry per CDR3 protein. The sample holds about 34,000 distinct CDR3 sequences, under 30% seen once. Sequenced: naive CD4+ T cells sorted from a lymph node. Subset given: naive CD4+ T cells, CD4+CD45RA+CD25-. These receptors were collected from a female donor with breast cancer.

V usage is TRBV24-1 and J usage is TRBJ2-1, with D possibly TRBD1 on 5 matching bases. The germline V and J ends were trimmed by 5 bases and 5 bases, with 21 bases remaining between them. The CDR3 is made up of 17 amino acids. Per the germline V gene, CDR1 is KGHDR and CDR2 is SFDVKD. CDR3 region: CATSARRGSALHNEQFF. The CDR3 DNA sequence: TGTGCCACCAGTGCTCGTAGGGGCAGTGCCCTCCACAATGAGCAGTTCTTC.

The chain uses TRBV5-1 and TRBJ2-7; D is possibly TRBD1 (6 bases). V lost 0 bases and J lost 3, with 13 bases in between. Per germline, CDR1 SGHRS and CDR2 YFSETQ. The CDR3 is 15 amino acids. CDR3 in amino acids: CASSLAETGHYEQYF. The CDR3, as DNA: TGCGCCAGCAGCTTGGCCGAGACAGGTCACTACGAGCAGTACTTC.

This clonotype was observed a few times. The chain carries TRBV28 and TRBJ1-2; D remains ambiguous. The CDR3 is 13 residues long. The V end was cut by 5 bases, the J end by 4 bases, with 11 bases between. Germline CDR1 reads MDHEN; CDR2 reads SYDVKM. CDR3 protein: CASSEGSGYGYTF. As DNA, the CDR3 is TGTGCCAGCAGTGAGGGTTCGGGCTATGGCTACACCTTC.

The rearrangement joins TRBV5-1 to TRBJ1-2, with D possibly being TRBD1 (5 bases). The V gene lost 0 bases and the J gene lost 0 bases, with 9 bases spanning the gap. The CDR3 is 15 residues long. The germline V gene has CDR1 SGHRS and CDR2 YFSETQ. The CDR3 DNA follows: TGCGCCAGCAGCTTGGCCGGGACCGCTAACTATGGCTACACCTTC. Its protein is CASSLAGTANYGYTF.

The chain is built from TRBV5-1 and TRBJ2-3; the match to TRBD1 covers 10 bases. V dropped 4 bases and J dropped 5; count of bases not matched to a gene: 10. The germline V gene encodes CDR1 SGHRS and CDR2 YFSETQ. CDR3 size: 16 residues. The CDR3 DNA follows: TGCGCCAGCAGCACCGACAGGGGGCCATGGCTAGATACGCAGTATTTT. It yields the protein CASSTDRGPWLDTQYF.

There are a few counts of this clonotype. CDR3 in DNA: TGCAGCGTTCTCACCCAGAATCAAGAGACCCAGTACTTC. This gives the protein CSVLTQNQETQYF. The genes are TRBV29-1 and TRBJ2-5; D uncertain. CDR3 length: 13 amino acids. Trimming pared 5 bases from V and 2 bases from J, leaving 12 bases between. The V gene's germline CDR1 is SQVTM and CDR2 ANQGSEA.

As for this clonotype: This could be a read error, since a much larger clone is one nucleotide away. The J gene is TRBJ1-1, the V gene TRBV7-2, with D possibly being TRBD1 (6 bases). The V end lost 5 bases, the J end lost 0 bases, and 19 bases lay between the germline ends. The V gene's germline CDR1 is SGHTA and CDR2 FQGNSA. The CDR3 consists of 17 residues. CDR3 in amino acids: CASSVVVGAAMNTEAFF. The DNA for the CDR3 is TGTGCCAGCAGCGTAGTCGTGGGGGCTGCTATGAACACTGAAGCTTTCTTT.

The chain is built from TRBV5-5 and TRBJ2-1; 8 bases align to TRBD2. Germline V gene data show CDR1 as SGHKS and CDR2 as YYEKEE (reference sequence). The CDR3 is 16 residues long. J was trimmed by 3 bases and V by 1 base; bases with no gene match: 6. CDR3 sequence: CASSLFGGADYNEQFF. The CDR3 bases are TGTGCCAGCAGCTTGTTCGGGGGGGCCGACTACAATGAGCAGTTCTTC.